This TCR beta chain was captured in a study of T cell responses to AZD1222 COVID-19 vaccine. General observations from the study: A reported finding is that nearly half of spike-specific TCRs target unmutated variant regions. Just a handful of AZD1222 recipients were seropositive at baseline. Repertoires were obtained solely post-peak T cell response. Breadth and depth of Spike-specific TCRs rose after two AZD1222 doses.

Data came from immunoSEQ multiplex PCR; TCRdb stores just in-frame clones and leaves some out. Of roughly 120,000 clones in the sample, roughly 90% were seen once. V shed 4 bases and J 0 bases; nucleotides not matched to a gene: 7. Looked up from germline, CDR1 is SGHNT and CDR2 is YYREEE (reference sequence). The CDR3 loop spans 15 amino acids. On this clone itself: The antigen remains undetermined.

The genes are TRBV5-4 and TRBJ2-7, with 7 bases identical to TRBD2. The clonotype comes from an adult in good health. This specimen was peripheral blood, taken on day 0 of AZD1222 vaccination. The CDR3 region is CASSIGLDHSYEQYF. DNA for the CDR3: TGTGCCAGCAGCATCGGACTAGACCACTCCTACGAGCAGTACTTC.